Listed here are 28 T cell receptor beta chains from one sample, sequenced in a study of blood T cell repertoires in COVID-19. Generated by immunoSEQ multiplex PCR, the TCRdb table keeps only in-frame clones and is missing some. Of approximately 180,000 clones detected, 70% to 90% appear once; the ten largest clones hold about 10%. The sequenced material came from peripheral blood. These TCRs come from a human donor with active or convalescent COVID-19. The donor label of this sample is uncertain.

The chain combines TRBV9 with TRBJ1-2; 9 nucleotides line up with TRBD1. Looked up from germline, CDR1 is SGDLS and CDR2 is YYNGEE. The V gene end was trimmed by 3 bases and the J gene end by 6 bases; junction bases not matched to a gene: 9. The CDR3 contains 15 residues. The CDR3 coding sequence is TGTGCCAGCAGCGCAACCGGGACAGGGATTGATGGCTACACCTTC. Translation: CASSATGTGIDGYTF.

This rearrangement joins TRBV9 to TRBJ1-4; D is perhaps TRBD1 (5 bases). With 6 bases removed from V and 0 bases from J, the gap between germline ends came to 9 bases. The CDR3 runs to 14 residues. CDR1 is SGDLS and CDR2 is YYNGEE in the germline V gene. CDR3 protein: CASTKGPTNEKLFF. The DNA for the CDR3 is TGTGCCAGCACTAAGGGGCCAACTAATGAAAAACTGTTTTTT.

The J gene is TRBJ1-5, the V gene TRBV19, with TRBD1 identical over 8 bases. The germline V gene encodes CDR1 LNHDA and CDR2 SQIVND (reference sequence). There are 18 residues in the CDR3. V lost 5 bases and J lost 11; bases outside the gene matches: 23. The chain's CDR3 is CASSAPSGTGESNQAQHF. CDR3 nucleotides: TGTGCCAGTAGTGCCCCCTCTGGGACAGGCGAATCCAATCAAGCCCAGCATTTT.

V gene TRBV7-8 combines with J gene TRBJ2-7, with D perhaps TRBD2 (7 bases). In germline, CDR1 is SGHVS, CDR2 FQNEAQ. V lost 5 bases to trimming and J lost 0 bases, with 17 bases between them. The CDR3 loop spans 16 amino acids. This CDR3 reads CASSPEGGTNSYEQYF. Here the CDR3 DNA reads TGTGCCAGCAGCCCAGAGGGGGGGACTAACTCCTACGAGCAGTACTTC.

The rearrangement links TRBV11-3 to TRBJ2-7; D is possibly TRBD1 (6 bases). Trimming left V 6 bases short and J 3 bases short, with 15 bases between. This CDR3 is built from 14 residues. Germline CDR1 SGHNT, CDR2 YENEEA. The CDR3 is CASSLDSLLYEQYF. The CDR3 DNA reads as TGTGCCAGCAGTTTGGACAGCCTTCTCTACGAGCAGTACTTC. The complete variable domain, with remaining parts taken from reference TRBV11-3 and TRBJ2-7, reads EAGVVQSPRYKIIEKKQPVAFWCNPISGHNTLYWYLQNLGQGPELLIRYENEEAVDDSQLPKDRFSAERLKGVDSTLKIQPAELGDSAVYLCASSLDSLLYEQYFGPGTRLTVT.

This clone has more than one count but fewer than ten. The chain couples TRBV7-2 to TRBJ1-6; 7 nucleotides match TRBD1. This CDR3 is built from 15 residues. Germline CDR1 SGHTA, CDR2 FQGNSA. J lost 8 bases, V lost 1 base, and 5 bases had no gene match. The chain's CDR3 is CASSLVGTEDSPLHF. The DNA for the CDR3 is TGTGCCAGCAGCTTAGTTGGGACAGAGGATTCACCCCTCCACTTT.

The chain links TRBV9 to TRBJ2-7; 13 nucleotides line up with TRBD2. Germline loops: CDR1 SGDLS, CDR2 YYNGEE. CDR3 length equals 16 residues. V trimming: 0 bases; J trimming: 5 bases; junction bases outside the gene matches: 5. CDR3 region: CASSVGPGTSGNEQYF. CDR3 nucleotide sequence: TGTGCCAGCAGCGTAGGCCCCGGGACTAGCGGGAACGAGCAGTACTTC. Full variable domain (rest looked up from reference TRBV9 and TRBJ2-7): DSGVTQTPKHLITATGQRVTLRCSPRSGDLSVYWYQQSLDQGLQFLIQYYNGEERAKGNILERFSAQQFPDLHSELNLSSLELGDSALYFCASSVGPGTSGNEQYFGPGTRLTVT.

The CDR3 DNA reads as TGTGCCATCTATCAAGGACTAGCGGGGACAGATACGCAGTATTTT. It translates to CAIYQGLAGTDTQYF. The chain links TRBV10-3 to TRBJ2-3; 12 nucleotides line up with TRBD2. Germline values: CDR1 ENHRY, CDR2 SYGVKD. This CDR3 has 15 residues. V lost 8 bases, J lost 3 bases, and 6 bases stayed unmatched.

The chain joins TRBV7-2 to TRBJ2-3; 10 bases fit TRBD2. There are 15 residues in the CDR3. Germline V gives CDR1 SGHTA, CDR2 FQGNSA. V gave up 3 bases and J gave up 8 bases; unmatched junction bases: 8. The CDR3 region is CASSFLAGVRVTQYF. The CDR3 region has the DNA TGTGCCAGCAGCTTTCTAGCGGGAGTGAGGGTTACGCAGTATTTT. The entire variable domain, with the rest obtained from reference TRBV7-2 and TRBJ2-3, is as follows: GAGVSQSPSNKVTEKGKDVELRCDPISGHTALYWYRQSLGQGLEFLIYFQGNSAPDKSGLPSDRFSAERTGGSVSTLTIQRTQQEDSAVYLCASSFLAGVRVTQYFGPGTRLTVL.

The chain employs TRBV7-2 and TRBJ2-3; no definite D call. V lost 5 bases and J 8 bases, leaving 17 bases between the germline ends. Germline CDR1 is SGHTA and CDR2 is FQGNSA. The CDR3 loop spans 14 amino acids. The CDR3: CASSLDPGLSTQYF. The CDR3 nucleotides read TGTGCCAGCAGCCTCGACCCGGGTCTTAGTACGCAGTATTTT.

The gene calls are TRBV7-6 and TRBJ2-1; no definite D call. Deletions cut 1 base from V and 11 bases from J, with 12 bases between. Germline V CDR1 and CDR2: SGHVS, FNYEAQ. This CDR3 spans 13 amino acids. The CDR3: CASSLEVAYKQFF. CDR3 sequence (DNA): TGTGCCAGCAGCTTAGAAGTCGCCTATAAGCAGTTCTTC.

The CDR3 coding sequence is TGTGCCAGCAGCTTGGACAGGCTATCCTACGAGCAGTACTTC. It codes for CASSLDRLSYEQYF. This chain joins TRBV7-9 and TRBJ2-7; TRBD1 matches at 7 bases. The CDR3 runs 14 residues. With 3 bases clipped from V and 1 base from J, the junction kept 3 bases outside the gene matches. Germline V gene lookup returns CDR1 SEHNR and CDR2 FQNEAQ (reference sequence).

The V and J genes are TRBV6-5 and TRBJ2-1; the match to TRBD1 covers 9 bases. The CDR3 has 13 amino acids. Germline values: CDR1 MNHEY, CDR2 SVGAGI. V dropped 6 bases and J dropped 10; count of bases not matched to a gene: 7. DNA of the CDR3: TGTGCCAGCAGCACACAGGGGGCAAAGGAGCAGTTCTTC. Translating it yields CASSTQGAKEQFF.

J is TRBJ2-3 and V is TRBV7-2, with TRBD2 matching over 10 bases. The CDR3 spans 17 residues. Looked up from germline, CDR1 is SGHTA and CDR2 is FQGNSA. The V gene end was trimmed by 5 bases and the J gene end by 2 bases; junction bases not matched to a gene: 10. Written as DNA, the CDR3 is TGTGCCAGCAGCACCCCTAGCGGGGGTGCAGACACAGATACGCAGTATTTT. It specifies CASSTPSGGADTDTQYF.

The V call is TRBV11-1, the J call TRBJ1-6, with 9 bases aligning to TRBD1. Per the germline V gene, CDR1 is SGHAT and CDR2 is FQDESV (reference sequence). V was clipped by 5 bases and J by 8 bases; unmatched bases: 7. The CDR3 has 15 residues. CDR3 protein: CASSPRDRVYSPLHF. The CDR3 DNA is TGTGCCAGCAGCCCCCGGGACAGGGTATATTCACCCCTCCACTTT.

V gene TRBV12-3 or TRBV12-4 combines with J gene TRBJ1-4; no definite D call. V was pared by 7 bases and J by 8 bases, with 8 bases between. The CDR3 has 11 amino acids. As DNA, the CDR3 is TGTGCCAGCACCTCGGGGGAAAAACTGTTTTTT. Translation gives CASTSGEKLFF.

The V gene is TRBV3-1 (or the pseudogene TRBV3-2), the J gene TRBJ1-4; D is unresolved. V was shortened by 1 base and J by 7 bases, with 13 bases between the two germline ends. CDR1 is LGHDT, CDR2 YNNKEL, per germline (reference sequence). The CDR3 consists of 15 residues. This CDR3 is CASSQVAGIGEKLFF. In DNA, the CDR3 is TGTGCCAGCAGCCAAGTCGCGGGCATTGGTGAAAAACTGTTTTTT.

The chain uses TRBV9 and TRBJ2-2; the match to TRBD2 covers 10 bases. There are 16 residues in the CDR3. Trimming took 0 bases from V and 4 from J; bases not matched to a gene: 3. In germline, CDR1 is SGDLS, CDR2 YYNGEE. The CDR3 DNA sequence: TGTGCCAGCAGCGTAGGTGTAGCGGGAGGCACCGGGGAGCTGTTTTTT. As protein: CASSVGVAGGTGELFF. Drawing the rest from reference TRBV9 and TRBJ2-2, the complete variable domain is DSGVTQTPKHLITATGQRVTLRCSPRSGDLSVYWYQQSLDQGLQFLIQYYNGEERAKGNILERFSAQQFPDLHSELNLSSLELGDSALYFCASSVGVAGGTGELFFGEGSRLTVL.

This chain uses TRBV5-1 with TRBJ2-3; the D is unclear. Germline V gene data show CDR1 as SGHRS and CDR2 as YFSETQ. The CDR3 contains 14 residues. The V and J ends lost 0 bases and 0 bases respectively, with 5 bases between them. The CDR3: CASSLGLSTDTQYF. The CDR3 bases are TGCGCCAGCAGCTTGGGACTGAGCACAGATACGCAGTATTTT.

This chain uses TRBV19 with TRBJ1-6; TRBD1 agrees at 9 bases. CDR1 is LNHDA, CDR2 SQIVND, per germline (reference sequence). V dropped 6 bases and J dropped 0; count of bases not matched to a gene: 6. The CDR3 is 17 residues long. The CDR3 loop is CASSHDRGSSYNSPLHF. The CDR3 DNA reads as TGTGCCAGTAGCCACGACAGGGGGAGCTCCTATAATTCACCCCTCCACTTT.

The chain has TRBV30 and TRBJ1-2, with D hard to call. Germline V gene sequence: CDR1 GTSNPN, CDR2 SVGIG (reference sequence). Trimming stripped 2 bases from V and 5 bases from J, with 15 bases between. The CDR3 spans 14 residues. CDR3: CAWSLTGRKYGYTF. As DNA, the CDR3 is TGTGCCTGGAGTTTGACCGGGAGAAAATATGGCTACACCTTC.

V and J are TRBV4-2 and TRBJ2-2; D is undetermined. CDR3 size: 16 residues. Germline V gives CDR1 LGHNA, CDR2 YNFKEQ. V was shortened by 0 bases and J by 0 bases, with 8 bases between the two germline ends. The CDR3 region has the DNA TGTGCCAGCAGCCAAGACCGAGGCGCGAACACCGGGGAGCTGTTTTTT. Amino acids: CASSQDRGANTGELFF.

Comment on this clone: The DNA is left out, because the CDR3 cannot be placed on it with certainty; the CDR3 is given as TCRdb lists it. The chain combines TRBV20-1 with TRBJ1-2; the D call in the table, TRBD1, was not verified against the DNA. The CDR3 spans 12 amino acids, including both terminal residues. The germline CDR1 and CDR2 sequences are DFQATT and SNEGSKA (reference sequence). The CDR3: CSASTGPFGNGF.

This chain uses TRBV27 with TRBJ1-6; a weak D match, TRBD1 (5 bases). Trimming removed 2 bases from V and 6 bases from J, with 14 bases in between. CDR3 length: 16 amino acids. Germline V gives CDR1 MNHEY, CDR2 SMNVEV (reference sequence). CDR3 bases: TGTGCCAGCAGTTTAAGGGGCCCTAAACTTAATTCACCCCTCCACTTT. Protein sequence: CASSLRGPKLNSPLHF.

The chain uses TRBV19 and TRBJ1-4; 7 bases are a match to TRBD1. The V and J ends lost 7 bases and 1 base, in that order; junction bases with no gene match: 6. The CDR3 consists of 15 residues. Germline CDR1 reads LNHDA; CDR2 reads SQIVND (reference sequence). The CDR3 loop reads CASKGQFITNEKLFF. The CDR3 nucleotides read TGTGCCAGTAAGGGACAGTTTATAACTAATGAAAAACTGTTTTTT.

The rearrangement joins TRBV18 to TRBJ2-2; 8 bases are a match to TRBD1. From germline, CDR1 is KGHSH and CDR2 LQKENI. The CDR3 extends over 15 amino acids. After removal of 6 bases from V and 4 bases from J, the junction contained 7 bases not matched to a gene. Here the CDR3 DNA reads TGTGCCAGCTCTCCCGGACAGGGAGGCACCGGGGAGCTGTTTTTT. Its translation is CASSPGQGGTGELFF.

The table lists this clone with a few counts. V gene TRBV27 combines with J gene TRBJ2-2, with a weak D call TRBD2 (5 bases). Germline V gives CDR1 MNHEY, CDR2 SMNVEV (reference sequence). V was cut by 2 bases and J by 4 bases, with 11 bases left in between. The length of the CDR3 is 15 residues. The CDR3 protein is CASSLEKAGTGELFF. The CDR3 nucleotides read TGTGCCAGCAGTTTAGAGAAGGCGGGCACCGGGGAGCTGTTTTTT.

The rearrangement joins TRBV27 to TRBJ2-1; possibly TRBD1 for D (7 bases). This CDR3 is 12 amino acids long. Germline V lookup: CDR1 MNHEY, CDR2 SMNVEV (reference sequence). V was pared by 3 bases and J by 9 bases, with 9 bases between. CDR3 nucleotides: TGTGCCAGCAGTTTGGAGGGGGCTGAGCAGTTCTTC. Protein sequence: CASSLEGAEQFF.